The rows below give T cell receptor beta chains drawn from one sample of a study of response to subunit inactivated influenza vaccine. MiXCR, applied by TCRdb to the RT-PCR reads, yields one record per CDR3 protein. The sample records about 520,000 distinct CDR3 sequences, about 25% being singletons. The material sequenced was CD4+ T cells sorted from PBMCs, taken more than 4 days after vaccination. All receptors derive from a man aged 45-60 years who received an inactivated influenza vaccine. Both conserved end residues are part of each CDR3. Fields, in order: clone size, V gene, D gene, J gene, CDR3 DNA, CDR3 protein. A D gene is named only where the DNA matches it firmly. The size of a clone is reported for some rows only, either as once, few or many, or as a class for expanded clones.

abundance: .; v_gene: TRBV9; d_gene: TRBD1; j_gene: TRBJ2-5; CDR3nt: TGTGCCAGCAGCGTAGGTAGGACAGGGGCCCGGGAAGTGGCAGAGACCCAGTACTTC; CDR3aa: CASSVGRTGAREVAETQYF
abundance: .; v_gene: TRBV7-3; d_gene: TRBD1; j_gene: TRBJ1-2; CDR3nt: TGTGCCAGCAGCCCTACAGGGGCAGGCGGCTACACCTTC; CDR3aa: CASSPTGAGGYTF
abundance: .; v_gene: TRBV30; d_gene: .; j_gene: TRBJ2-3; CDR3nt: TGTGCCGGAAACAGAGACCTGACAGATACGCAGTATTTT; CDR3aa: CAGNRDLTDTQYF
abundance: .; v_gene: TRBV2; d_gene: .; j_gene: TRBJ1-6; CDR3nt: TGTGCCAGCAGTGACCGGATGCGCGGTTCACCCCTCCACTTT; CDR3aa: CASSDRMRGSPLHF
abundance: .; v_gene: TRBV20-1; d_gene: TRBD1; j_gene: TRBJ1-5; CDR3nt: TGCAGTGCTATCGGACAGGAGCGCTCATATAGCAATCAGCCCCAGCATTTT; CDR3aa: CSAIGQERSYSNQPQHF
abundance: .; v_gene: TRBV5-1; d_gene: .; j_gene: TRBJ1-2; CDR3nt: TGCGCCAGCAGCTTGACTGTGGCTAACTATGGCTACACCTTC; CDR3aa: CASSLTVANYGYTF
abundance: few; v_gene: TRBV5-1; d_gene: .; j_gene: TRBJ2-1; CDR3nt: TGCGCCAGCAGCTTCTCGGGTGGGGAGCAGTTCTTC; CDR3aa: CASSFSGGEQFF
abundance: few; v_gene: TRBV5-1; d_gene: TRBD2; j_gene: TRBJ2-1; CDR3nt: TGCGCCAGCAGCCCACGAGCGGGAGGGCCGGGTGATGAGCAGTTCTTC; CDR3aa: CASSPRAGGPGDEQFF
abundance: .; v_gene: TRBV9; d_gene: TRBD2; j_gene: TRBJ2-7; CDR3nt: TGTGCCAGCGGTTCGGGAGGGCCGTACGAGCAGTACTTC; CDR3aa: CASGSGGPYEQYF
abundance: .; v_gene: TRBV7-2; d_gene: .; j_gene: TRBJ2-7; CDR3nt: TGTGCCAGCAGCTCCCTGGACAGAACCTACGAGCAGTACTTC; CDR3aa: CASSSLDRTYEQYF
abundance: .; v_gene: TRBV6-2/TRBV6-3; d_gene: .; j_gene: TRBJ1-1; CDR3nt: TGTGCCAGCAGTTACCATCAGAAGACTGAAGCTTTCTTT; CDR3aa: CASSYHQKTEAFF
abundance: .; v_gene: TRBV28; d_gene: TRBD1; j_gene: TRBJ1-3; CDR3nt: TGTGCCAGCAGGTCTTCATTGTTTAGCCGGGACAGCATCCTCTCTGGAAACACCATATATTTT; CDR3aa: CASRSSLFSRDSILSGNTIYF
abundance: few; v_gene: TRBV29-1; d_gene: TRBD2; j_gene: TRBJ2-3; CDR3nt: TGCAGCGTTGAAGATCTGCTAGCGGGAGGGGGGGATACGCAGTATTTT; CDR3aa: CSVEDLLAGGGDTQYF
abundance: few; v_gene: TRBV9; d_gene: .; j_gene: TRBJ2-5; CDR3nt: TGTGCCAGCAGCCCTGGGGTAGCGCAACAAGAGACCCAGTACTTC; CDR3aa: CASSPGVAQQETQYF
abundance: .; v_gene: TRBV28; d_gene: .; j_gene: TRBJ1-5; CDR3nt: TGTGCCAGCAGTTTAATGGGCGACGGAGGTAGAACGCCCCAGCATTTT; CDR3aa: CASSLMGDGGRTPQHF
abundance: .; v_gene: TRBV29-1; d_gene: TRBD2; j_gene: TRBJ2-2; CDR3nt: TGCAGCGTCTGGACTAGCGGGGGGGCCTCTCCATCCGGGGAGCTGTTTTTT; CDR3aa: CSVWTSGGASPSGELFF
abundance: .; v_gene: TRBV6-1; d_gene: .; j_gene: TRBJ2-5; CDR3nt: TGTGCCAGCAGTCTTCGGGGGATGAACCAAGAGACCCAGTACTTC; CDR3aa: CASSLRGMNQETQYF
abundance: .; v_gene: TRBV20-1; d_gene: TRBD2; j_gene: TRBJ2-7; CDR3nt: TGCAGTGCTCAGCGGGAGTGGGCCGAGCAGTACTTC; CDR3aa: CSAQREWAEQYF
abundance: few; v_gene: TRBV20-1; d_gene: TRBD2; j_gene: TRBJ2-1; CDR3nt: TGCAGTGCCTTCCTAGCGGGTGAGCAGTTCTTC; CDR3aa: CSAFLAGEQFF
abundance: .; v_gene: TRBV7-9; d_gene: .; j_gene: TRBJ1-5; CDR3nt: TGTGCCAGCAGCTTAGTGGGGCCCAATCAGCCCCAGCATTTT; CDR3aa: CASSLVGPNQPQHF